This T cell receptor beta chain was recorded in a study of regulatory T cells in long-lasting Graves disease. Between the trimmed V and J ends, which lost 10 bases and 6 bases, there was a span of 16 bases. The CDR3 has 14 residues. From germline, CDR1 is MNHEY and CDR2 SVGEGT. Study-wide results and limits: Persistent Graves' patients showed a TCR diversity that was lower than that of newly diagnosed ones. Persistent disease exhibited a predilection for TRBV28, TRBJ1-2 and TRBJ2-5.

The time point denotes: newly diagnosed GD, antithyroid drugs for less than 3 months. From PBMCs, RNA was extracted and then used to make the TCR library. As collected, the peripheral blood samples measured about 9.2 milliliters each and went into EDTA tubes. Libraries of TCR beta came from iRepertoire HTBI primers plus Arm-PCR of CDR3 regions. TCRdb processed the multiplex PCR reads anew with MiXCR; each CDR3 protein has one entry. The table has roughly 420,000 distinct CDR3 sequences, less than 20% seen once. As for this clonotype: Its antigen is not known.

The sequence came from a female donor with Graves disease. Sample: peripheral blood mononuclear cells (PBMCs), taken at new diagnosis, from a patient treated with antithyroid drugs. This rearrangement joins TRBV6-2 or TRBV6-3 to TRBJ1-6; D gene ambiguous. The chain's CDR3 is CATHRGAANSPLHF. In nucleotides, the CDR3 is TGTGCCACCCACCGCGGAGCCGCTAATTCACCCCTCCACTTT.